This TCR beta chain was sequenced for a study of T cells in Graves' hyperthyroidism and ophthalmopathy (dated by TCRdb to about 2019). Study-wide context: Peripheral blood was collected at initial diagnosis, before any treatment. TCR V-J signatures able to tell the groups apart were searched for in a discovery cohort of approximately 95 patients, of whom roughly 42 had Graves' ophthalmopathy and 57 had stable Graves' hyperthyroidism. Prospective prediction of ophthalmopathy was tested in an independent validation cohort consisting of 18 to 20 hyperthyroidism patients and around 16 patients who later progressed to ophthalmopathy. The roughly 91 discovery patients were randomly divided into training and test sets at a 7:3 ratio. In several Graves' hyperthyroidism patients, the study also compared T-cell repertoires from thyroid tissue with T-cell repertoires from blood. Following sampling, methimazole starting at 30 mg daily was given to hyperthyroidism patients, and high-dose intravenous methylprednisolone was given to ophthalmopathy patients. TCR Vbeta CDR3 sequencing of 140 or so peripheral blood samples (about 45 ophthalmopathy, 75 hyperthyroidism and approximately 17 progressor patients) is reported in the paper. Study-wide findings and limitations: Ophthalmopathy was separated from stable hyperthyroidism by a 13 V-J signature model, with approximately 85% sensitivity and just over 81% specificity obtained in cross-validation and 80%/75% obtained in testing. Blood samples also contained most of the expanded thyroid clonotypes (frequency above 0.001), which suggests that blood repertoires may reflect thyroid immune responses. Sample size was not statistically predetermined, and blinding of investigators to group allocation was not performed. In validation, progression to ophthalmopathy was predicted by the model with roughly 69% sensitivity and 72.22% specificity, a median of about 6 months before onset.

With respect to this clonotype: What antigen it recognizes has not been identified. Base qualities are not at hand, and no much larger clone is one base apart.

Graves' hyperthyroidism was defined as stable when no progression to ophthalmopathy occurred over 18 months of follow-up. The hyperthyroidism patients were between 18 and 65 years old and newly diagnosed, with a disease duration of less than 2 months. The study excluded patients with uncontrolled infections, other autoimmune diseases, pregnancy or lactation. Diagnoses relied on clinical symptoms, serum thyroxine and TRAb, thyroid ultrasound and orbital computed tomography. PBMCs were isolated from approximately 10 ml of fresh peripheral blood by Ficoll-Paque density gradient centrifugation. Total RNA was extracted with Trizol reagent, and quality was checked on an Agilent 2100 Bioanalyzer. The CDR3 covers 15 residues, taking in both the cysteine and the phenylalanine. Left in the record is the CDR3 DNA by itself, 45 bases read in frame from the first base. The V end loses 3 bases and the J end loses 2 bases, and a stretch of 14 bases separates them. CDR1 MGHRA and CDR2 YSYEKL were looked up in the germline V gene.

TCR beta CDR3 regions were amplified from RNA transcripts. A first-round RT-PCR of the TCR CDR3 used the HTBI primer set with the Qiagen OneStep RT-PCR kit. A second multiplex PCR round built the libraries, followed by size selection and purification. Libraries were sequenced paired-end with 100 bp reads on an Illumina HiSeq2000. Processing in the source paper ran as follows. Raw data were processed with SOAPnuke, discarding reads with adapters, uncalled bases, mean Phred below 15, or no exact constant-primer or identifier match. High-quality paired reads were merged with COPE v1.2.5, and unique nucleotide sequences were defined as clonotypes. MiTCR v1.1 was used to align clonotypes to the IMGT TRBV, TRBD and TRBJ reference segments. Analysis was restricted to V-J combinations with a frequency above 0.0001, which covered just over 98% of repertoires. A TCS score was defined as the ratio of F50 (clonal expansion) to E x V (chaos), with BLOSUM62-based TCRdist applied between CDR3 peptides within each V-J. Welch's t-statistics and random forest reduced several hundred V-J features to about 12, which were used in a naive Bayes classifier (R e1071). The public reads were reanalyzed by TCRdb: fastp trimming at Q25, MiXCR alignment, in-frame beta chains only. CDR3 protein sequences are deduplicated, and each keeps its most common genes and DNA. The V and J calls follow TCRdb's processing rather than the paper's. Within this sample are roughly 740,000 distinct CDR3 sequences, with roughly 15% of them counted one time only. Approximately 8% of the sample is in the top ten clones.

The chain employs TRBV4-1 and TRBJ2-7; the D region possibly corresponds to TRBD1 (5 bases align). The material sequenced was blood. The sequence was obtained from a man younger than 30 with Graves' hyperthyroidism. The CDR3 sequence is CASSHLQDRAYEQYF. The bases are TGCGCCAGCAGCCATTTACAGGATCGCGCCTACGAGCAGTACTTC.